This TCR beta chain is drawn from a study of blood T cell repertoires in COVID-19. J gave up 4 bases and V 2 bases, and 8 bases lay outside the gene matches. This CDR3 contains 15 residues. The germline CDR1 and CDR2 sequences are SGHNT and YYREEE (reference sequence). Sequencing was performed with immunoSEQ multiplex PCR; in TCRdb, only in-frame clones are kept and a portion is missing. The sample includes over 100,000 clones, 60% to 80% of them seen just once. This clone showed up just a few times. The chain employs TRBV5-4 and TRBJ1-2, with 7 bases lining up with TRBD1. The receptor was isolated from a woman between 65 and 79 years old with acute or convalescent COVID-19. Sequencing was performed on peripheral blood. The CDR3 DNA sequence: TGTGCCAGCAGCTTTGACAGGGCCTTCGGCTATGGCTACACCTTC. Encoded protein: CASSFDRAFGYGYTF.